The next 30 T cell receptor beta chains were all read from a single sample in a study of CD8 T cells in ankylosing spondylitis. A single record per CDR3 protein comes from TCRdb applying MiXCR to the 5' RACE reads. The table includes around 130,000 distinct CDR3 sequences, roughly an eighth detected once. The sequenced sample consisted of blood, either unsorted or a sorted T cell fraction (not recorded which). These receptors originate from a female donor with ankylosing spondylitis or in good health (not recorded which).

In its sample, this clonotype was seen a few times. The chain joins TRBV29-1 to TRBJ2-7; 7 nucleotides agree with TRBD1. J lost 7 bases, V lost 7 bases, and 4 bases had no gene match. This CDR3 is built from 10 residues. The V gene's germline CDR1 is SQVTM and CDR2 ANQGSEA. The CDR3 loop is CSAAQGEQYF. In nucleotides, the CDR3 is TGCAGCGCTGCACAGGGGGAGCAGTACTTC.

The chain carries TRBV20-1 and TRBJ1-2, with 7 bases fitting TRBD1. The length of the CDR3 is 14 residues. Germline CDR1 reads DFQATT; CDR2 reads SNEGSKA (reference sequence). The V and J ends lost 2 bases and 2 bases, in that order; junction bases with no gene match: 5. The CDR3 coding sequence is TGCAGTGCTAGACCGGGACAGATAAACTATGGCTACACCTTC. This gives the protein CSARPGQINYGYTF.

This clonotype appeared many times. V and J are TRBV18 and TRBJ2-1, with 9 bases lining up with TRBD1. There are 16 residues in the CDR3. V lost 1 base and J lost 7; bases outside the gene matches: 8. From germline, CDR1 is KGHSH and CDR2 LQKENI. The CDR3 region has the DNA TGTGCCAGCTCACCACGGGGACAGGGTTTTGTTAATGAGCAGTTCTTC. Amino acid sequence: CASSPRGQGFVNEQFF. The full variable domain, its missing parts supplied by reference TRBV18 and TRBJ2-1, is NAGVMQNPRHLVRRRGQEARLRCSPMKGHSHVYWYRQLPEEGLKFMVYLQKENIIDESGMPKERFSAEFPKEGPSILRIQQVVRGDSAAYFCASSPRGQGFVNEQFFGPGTRLTVL.

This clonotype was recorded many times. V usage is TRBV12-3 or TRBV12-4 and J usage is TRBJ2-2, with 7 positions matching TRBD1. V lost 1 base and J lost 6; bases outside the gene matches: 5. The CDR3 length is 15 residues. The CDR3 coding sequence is TGTGCCAGCAGTTTAGGACAGGGAAGCTCCGGGGAGCTGTTTTTT. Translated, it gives CASSLGQGSSGELFF.

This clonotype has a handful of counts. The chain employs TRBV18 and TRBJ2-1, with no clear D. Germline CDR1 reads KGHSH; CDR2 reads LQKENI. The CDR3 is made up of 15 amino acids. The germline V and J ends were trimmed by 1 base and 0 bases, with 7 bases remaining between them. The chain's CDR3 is CASSPLGSSYNEQFF. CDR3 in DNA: TGTGCCAGCTCACCACTGGGGTCCTCCTACAATGAGCAGTTCTTC.

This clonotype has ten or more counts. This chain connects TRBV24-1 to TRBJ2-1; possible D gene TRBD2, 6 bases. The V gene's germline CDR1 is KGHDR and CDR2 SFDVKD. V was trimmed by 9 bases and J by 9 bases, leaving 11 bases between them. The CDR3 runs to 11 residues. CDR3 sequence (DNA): TGTGCCACCTCCGCCGGGGGTGAGCAGTTCTTC. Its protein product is CATSAGGEQFF.

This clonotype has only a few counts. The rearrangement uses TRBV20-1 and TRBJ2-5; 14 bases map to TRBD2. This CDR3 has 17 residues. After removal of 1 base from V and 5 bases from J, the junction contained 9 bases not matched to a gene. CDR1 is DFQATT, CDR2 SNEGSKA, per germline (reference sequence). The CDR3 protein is CSARGGTSGGPGETQYF. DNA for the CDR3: TGCAGTGCTAGAGGAGGGACTAGCGGGGGTCCGGGGGAGACCCAGTACTTC.

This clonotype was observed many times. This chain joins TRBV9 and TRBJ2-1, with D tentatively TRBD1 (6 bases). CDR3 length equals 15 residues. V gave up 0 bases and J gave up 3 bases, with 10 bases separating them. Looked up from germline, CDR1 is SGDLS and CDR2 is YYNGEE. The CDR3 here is CASSVAGDNYNEQFF. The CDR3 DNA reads TGTGCCAGCAGCGTAGCAGGGGACAACTACAATGAGCAGTTCTTC.

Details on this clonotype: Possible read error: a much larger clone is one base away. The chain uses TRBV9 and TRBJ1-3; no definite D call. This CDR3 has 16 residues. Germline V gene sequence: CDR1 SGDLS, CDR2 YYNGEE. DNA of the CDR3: TGTGTCAGCAGCGTAGAGGGCACCAACTCTGGAAACACCATATATTTT. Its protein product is CVSSVEGTNSGNTIYF.

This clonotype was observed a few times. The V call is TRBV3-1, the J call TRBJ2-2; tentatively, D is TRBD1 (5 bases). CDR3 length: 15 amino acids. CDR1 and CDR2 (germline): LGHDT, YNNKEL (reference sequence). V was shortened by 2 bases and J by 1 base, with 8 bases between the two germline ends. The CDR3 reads CASSQRGVNTGELFF. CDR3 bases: TGTGCCAGCAGCCAAAGGGGCGTGAACACCGGGGAGCTGTTTTTT.

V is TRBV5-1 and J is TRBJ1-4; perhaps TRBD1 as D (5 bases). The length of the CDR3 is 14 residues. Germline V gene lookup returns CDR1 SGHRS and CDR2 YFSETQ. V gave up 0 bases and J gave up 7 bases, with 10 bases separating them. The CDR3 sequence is CASSLGSGGEKLFF. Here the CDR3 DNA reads TGCGCCAGCAGCTTGGGATCCGGGGGTGAAAAACTGTTTTTT.

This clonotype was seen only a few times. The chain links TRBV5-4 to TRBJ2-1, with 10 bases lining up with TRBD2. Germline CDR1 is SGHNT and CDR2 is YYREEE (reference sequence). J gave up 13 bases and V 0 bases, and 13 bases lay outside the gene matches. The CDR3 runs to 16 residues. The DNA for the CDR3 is TGTGCCAGCAGCTTGGTTTACAGCGGGGGGGCCGGATCTCAGTTCTTC. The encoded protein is CASSLVYSGGAGSQFF. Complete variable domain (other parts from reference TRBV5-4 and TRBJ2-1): ETGVTQSPTHLIKTRGQQVTLRCSSQSGHNTVSWYQQALGQGPQFIFQYYREEENGRGNFPPRFSGLQFPNYSSELNVNALELDDSALYLCASSLVYSGGAGSQFFGPGTRLTVL.

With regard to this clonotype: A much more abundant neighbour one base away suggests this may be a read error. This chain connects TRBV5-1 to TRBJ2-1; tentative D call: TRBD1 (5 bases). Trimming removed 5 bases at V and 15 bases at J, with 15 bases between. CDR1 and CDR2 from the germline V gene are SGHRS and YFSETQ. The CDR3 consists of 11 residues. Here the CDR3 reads CASSGGHVRFF. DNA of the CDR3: TGCGCCAGCAGTGGTGGACACGTCCGGTTCTTC.

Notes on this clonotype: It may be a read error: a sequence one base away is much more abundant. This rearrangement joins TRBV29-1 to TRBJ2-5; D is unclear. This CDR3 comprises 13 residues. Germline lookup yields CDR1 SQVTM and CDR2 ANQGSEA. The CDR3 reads CSAPQPYQGTQYF. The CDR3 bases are TGCAGCGCCCCGCAGCCGTACCAAGGGACCCAGTACTTC.

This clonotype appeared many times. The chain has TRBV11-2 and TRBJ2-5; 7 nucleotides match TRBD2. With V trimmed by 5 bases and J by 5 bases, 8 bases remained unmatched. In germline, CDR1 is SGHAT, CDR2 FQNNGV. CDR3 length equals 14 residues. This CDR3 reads CASSTRDYWETQYF. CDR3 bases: TGTGCCAGCAGCACCCGGGACTACTGGGAGACCCAGTACTTC.

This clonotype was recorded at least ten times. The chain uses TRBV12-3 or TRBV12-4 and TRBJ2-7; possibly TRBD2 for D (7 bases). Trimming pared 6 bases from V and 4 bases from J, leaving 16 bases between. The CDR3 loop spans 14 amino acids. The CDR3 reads CASRSGGLSYEQYF. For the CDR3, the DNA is TGTGCCAGCAGGTCCGGGGGGCTAAGTTACGAGCAGTACTTC.

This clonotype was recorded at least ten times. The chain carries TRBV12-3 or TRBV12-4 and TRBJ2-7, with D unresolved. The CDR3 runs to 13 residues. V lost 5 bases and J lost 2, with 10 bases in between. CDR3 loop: CASSEGPTYEQYF. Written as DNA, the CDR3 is TGTGCCAGCAGTGAAGGACCGACCTACGAGCAGTACTTC.

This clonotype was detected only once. The CDR3 is CSARRGQGERKQYF. The CDR3 nucleotides are TGCAGTGCTAGACGCGGACAGGGGGAAAGGAAGCAGTACTTC. The rearrangement joins TRBV20-1 to TRBJ2-7; 10 bases agree with TRBD1. V lost 2 bases to trimming and J lost 8 bases; unmatched junction nucleotides: 9. The length of the CDR3 is 14 residues. The germline CDR1 and CDR2 sequences are DFQATT and SNEGSKA (reference sequence).

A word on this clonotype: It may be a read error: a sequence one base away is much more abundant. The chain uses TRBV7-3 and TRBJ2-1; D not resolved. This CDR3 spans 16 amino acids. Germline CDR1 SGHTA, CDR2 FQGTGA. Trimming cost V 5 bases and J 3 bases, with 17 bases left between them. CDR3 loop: CASSPHGSRSYNEQFF. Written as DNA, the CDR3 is TGTGCCAGCAGCCCACACGGGTCTAGAAGCTACAATGAGCAGTTCTTC.

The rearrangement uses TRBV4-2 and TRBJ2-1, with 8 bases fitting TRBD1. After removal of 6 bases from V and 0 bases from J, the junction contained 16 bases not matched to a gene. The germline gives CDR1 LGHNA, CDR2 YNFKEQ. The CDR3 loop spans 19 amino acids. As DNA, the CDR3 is TGTGCCAGCAGGCATGACAGGGGTGGAGGGAGGAACTCCTACAATGAGCAGTTCTTC. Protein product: CASRHDRGGGRNSYNEQFF.

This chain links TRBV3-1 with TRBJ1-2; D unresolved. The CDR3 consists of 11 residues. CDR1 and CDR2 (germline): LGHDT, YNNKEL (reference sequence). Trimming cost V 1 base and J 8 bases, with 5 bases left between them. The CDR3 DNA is TGTGCCAGCAGCCAAGGTGGGGGCTACACCTTC. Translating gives CASSQGGGYTF.

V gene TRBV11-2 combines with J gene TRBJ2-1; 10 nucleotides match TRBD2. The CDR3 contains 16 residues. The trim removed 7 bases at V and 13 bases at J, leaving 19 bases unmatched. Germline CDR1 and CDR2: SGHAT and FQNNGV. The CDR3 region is CASNSRPLAGVTDQFF. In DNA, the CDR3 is TGTGCCAGCAACTCTCGGCCGCTAGCGGGAGTTACTGACCAGTTCTTC. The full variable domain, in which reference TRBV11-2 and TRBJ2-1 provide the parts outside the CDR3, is EAGVAQSPRYKIIEKRQSVAFWCNPISGHATLYWYQQILGQGPKLLIQFQNNGVVDDSQLPKDRFSAERLKGVDSTLKIQPAKLEDSAVYLCASNSRPLAGVTDQFFGPGTRLTVL.

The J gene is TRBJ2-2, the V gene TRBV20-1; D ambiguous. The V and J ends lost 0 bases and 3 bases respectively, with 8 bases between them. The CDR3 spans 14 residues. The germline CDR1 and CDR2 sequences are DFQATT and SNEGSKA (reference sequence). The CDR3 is CSAREQTYTGELFF. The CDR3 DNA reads TGCAGTGCTAGAGAACAGACTTACACCGGGGAGCTGTTTTTT.

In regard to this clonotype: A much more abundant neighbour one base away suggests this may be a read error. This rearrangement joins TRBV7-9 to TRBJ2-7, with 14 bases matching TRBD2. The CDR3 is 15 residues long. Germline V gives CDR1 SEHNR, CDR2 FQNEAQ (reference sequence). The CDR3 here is CASSLGTGTSGSPHF. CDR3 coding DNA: TGTGCCAGCAGCTTGGGGACCGGGACTAGCGGGAGTCCGCACTTC.

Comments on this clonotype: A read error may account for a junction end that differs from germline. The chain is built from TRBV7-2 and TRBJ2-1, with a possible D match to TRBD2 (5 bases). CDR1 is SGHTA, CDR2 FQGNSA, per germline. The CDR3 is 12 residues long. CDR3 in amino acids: CASSAWEWYPVF. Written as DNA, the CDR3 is TGTGCCAGCAGCGCTTGGGAGTGGTACCCGGTCTTC.

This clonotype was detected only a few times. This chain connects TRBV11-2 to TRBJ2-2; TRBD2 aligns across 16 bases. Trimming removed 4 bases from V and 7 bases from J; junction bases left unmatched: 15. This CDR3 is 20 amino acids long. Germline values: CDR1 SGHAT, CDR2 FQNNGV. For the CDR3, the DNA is TGTGCCAGCAGCTCTGAAGTCCCGGGACTAGCGGGAGGGCCAATCGGGGAGCTGTTTTTT. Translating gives CASSSEVPGLAGGPIGELFF. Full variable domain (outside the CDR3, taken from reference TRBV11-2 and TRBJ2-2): EAGVAQSPRYKIIEKRQSVAFWCNPISGHATLYWYQQILGQGPKLLIQFQNNGVVDDSQLPKDRFSAERLKGVDSTLKIQPAKLEDSAVYLCASSSEVPGLAGGPIGELFFGEGSRLTVL.

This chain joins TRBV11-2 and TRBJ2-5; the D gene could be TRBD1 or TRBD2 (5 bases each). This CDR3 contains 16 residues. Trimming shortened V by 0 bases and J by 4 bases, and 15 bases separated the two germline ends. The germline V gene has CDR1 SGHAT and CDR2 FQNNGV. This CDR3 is CASSLERVRVRETQYF. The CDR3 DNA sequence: TGTGCCAGCAGCTTAGAGAGGGTCAGGGTACGAGAGACCCAGTACTTC.

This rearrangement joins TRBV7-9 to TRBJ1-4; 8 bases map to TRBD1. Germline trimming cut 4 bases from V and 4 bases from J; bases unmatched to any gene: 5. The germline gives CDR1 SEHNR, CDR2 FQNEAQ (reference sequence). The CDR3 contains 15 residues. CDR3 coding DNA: TGTGCCAGCAGCTCGGGGACAGGACTTAATGAAAAACTGTTTTTT. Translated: CASSSGTGLNEKLFF.

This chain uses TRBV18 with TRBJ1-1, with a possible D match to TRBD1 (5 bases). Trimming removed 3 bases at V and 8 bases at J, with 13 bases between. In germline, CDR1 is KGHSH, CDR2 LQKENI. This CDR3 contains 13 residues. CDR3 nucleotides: TGTGCCAGCTCACCGGCCGGCGGGGCGGAAGCTTTCTTT. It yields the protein CASSPAGGAEAFF.

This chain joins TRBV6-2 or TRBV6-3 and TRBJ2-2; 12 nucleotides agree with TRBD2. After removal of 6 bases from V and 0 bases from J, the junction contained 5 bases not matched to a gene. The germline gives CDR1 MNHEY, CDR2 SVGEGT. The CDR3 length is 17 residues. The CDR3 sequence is CASSQRTSGANTGELFF. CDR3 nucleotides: TGTGCCAGCAGCCAGAGGACTAGCGGGGCGAACACCGGGGAGCTGTTTTTT.